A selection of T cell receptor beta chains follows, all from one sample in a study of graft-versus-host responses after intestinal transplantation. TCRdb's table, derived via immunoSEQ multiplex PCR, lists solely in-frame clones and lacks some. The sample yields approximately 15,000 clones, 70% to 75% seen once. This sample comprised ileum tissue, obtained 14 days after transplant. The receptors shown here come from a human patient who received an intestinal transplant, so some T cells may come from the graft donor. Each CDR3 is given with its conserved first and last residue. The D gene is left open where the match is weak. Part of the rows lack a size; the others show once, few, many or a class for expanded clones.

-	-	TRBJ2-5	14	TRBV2	TGTGCCAGCAGTTCCAGGATATCTCAAGAGACCCAGTACTTC	CASSSRISQETQYF
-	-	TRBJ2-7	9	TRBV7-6	TGTCCGAGGGGAATCGAGCAGTACTTC	CPRGIEQYF
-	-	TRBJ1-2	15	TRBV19	TGTGCCAGTTGTGACCCAAGGGGCTTTAACTATGGCTACACCTTC	CASCDPRGFNYGYTF
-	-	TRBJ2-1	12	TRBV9	TGTGCCAGCAGCGACTCGGGCAATGAGCAGTTCTTC	CASSDSGNEQFF
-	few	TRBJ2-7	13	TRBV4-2	TGTGCCAGCAGCCAAACTAGATCCTACGAGCAGTACTTC	CASSQTRSYEQYF
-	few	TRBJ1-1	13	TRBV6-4	TGTGCCAGCAGTGAGGGGGCGAACACTGAAGCTTTCTTT	CASSEGANTEAFF
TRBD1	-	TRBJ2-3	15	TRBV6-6	TGTGCCAGCAGTACATGGGACAGGTTCCCAGATACGCAGTATTTT	CASSTWDRFPDTQYF
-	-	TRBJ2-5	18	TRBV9	TGTGCCAGCAGCGTTAGATGGGTTCACAGACGATTCCAGGAGACCCAGTACTTC	CASSVRWVHRRFQETQYF
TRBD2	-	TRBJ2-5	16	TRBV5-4	TGTGCCAGCAGGGGGCTAGCGGGAGGGCCTATGGAGACCCAGTACTTC	CASRGLAGGPMETQYF
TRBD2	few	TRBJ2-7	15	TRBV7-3	TGTGCCAGCAGCTTATCGAGCGGGGGCTCAGGGGAGCAGTACTTC	CASSLSSGGSGEQYF
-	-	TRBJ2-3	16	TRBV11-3	TGTGCCAGCGGCAGGGTCGGGGCACAGGGCACAGATACGCAGTATTTT	CASGRVGAQGTDTQYF
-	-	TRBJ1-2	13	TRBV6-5	TGTGCCAGCAGTTACTCAGGGGGCTATGGCTACACCTTC	CASSYSGGYGYTF
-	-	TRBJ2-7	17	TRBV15	TGTGCCACCAGCAGAGTGGCGGGTTCACCGAGAACCTACGAGCAGTACTTC	CATSRVAGSPRTYEQYF
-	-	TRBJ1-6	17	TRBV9	TGTGCCAGCAGCGTAGGGAAAGGAAGCTCCTATAATTCACCCCTCCACTTT	CASSVGKGSSYNSPLHF
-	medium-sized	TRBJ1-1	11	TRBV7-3	TGTGCCAGCAGCCACGGGAGTGAAGCTTTCTTT	CASSHGSEAFF
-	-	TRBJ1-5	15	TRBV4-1	TGCGCCAGCAGCCAAGACGAAAGTGGGGTTCAGCCCCAGCATTTT	CASSQDESGVQPQHF
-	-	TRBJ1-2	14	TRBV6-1	TGTGCCAGCAGTGAAGACTGGGGGCGCTATGGCTACACCTTC	CASSEDWGRYGYTF
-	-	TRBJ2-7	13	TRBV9	TGTGCCAGCAGCCCGGACAGTTCCTACGAGCAGTACTTC	CASSPDSSYEQYF
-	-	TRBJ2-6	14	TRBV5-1	TGCGCCAGCACCGACAGCTCTGGGGCCAACGTCCTGACTTTC	CASTDSSGANVLTF
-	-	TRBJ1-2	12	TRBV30	TGTGCCTGGGCCGTTGATTCGGTGGGCTACACCTTC	CAWAVDSVGYTF
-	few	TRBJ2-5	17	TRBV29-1	TGCAGCGTTCAGACTTTTATCGGCGGGATGCTCCAAGAGACCCAGTACTTC	CSVQTFIGGMLQETQYF
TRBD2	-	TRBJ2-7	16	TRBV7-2	TGTGCCAGCAGCCTGGGACTAGCGGAGAGCTCCTACGAGCAGTACTTC	CASSLGLAESSYEQYF
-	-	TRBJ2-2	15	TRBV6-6	TGTGCCAGCAGTTACGTCACCGACAATGTCGGGGAGCTGTTTTTT	CASSYVTDNVGELFF
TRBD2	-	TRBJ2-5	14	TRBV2	TGTGCCAGCAAGAACTCCGGGACTAGAAAGACCCAGTACTTC	CASKNSGTRKTQYF
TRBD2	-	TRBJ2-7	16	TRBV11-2	TGTGCCAGCAGCTTAGACCCGAGTAGCGGGATCGACGAGCAGTACTTC	CASSLDPSSGIDEQYF
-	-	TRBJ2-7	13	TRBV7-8	TGTGCCAGCAGCTTAGTATTAGAATACGAGCAGTACTTC	CASSLVLEYEQYF
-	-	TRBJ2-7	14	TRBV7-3	TGTGCCAGCAGCCCCGAGGGGGGGCCCTACGAGCAGTACTTC	CASSPEGGPYEQYF
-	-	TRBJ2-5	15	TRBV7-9	TGTGCCAGCAGTATAGGGGCCTGGGGGCAAGAGACCCGGTACTTC	CASSIGAWGQETRYF
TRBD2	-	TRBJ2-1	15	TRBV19	TGTGCCAGTAGTCCGGCGGGAGGCTCCTACAATGAGCAGTTCTTC	CASSPAGGSYNEQFF
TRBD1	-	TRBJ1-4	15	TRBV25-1	TGTGCCAGCAGTGAATTAGGCAGGGGGCAGGGAAAACTGTTTTTT	CASSELGRGQGKLFF
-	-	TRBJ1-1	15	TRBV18	TGTGCCAGCTCACCATCAGGGGCGGGTAACACTGAAGCTTTCTTT	CASSPSGAGNTEAFF
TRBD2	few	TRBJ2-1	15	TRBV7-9	TGTGCCAGCAGCTTATCAAGCGGGAGGTCTAATGAGCAGTTCTTC	CASSLSSGRSNEQFF
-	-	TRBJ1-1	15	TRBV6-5	TGTGCCAGCAGTTACGGGAGAGGCATGAACACTGAAGCTTTCTTT	CASSYGRGMNTEAFF
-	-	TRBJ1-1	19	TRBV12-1	TGTGCCAGCAGCTTTGCGCTAGATCGAAGATGGAGCATGAACACTGAAGCTTTCTTT	CASSFALDRRWSMNTEAFF
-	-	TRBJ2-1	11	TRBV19	TGTGCCAGTAGTACCTCCGGTGAGCAGTTCTTC	CASSTSGEQFF
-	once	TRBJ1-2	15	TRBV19	TGTGCCAGTAGTATAAAGACAGGAATTAACTATGGCTACACCTTC	CASSIKTGINYGYTF
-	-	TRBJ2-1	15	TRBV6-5	TGTGCCAGCAGTTACTCCCTCCTCGCGGGCAATGAGCAGTTCTTC	CASSYSLLAGNEQFF
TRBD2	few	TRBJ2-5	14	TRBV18	TGTGCCAGCTCCCCCCGCCGGGGGGGGGAGACCCAGTACTTC	CASSPRRGGETQYF
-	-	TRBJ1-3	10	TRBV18	TGTTGGACCGCTGGAAACACCATATATTTT	CWTAGNTIYF